This paragraph reports one TCR beta chain. The antigen remains unidentified. The sample originates from a study of cytomegalovirus exposure and HLA in healthy donors. Study results and limitations: Later analysis associated a missense DCLRE1C variant with TCR beta V- and J-gene trimming. With DRB1 most and HLA-C fewest, TCR association rates differed between HLA loci in a later analysis.

The V and J ends lost 7 bases and 7 bases respectively, with 14 bases between them. Germline assignment: CDR1 MNHEY and CDR2 SMNVEV (reference sequence). This CDR3 has 14 amino acids. PCR employed 60 Vbeta and 13 Jbeta primers. Clones were sequenced by immunoSEQ multiplex PCR, and TCRdb holds only the in-frame ones, with some missing. The sample records 160,000 or so clones, 70% to 80% being singletons. Among the donors, all were healthy bone marrow donors. V and J are TRBV27 and TRBJ1-6; D call uncertain. The TCR originated in a man under 40 in good health and CMV-seropositive. The sample was PBMCs. The CDR3 DNA follows: TGTGCCAGCACCCTTGGGAGCCCGAATTCACCCCTCCACTTT. Protein product: CASTLGSPNSPLHF.